Below, 27 T cell receptor beta chains from the same sample are listed, as sequenced in a study of T cells in Graves' hyperthyroidism and ophthalmopathy. RNA transcripts yielded amplified TCR beta CDR3 regions. The HTBI primer set was used in a first-round RT-PCR of the TCR CDR3. In TCRdb, the multiplex PCR reads were re-called with MiXCR into one record per CDR3 protein. Of 460,000 or so distinct CDR3 sequences listed, around 15% are singletons. Sequenced: blood. These receptors all come from a woman between 18 and 29 years old with Graves' hyperthyroidism.

There are many counts of this clonotype. The CDR3 sequence: CASSSRAMGGSSYNEQFF. CDR3 coding DNA: TGTGCCAGCAGCTCACGAGCGATGGGCGGGAGCTCCTACAATGAGCAGTTCTTC. The chain carries TRBV11-3 and TRBJ2-1, with 7 bases fitting TRBD2. Per the germline V gene, CDR1 is SGHNT and CDR2 is YENEEA. After removal of 4 bases from V and 0 bases from J, the junction contained 12 bases not matched to a gene. The CDR3 loop spans 18 amino acids.

The table lists this clonotype with many counts. The chain is built from TRBV25-1 and TRBJ1-2; D is unclear. With 0 bases removed from V and 5 bases from J, the gap between germline ends came to 4 bases. Germline V gene sequence: CDR1 MGHDK, CDR2 SYGVNS. This CDR3 is built from 12 residues. CDR3 region: CASSEYLYGYTF. DNA for the CDR3: TGTGCCAGCAGTGAATATCTTTATGGCTACACCTTC.

In this sample, this clonotype turned up a few times. The chain combines TRBV7-9 with TRBJ2-2; no firm D call. The CDR3 runs 17 residues. The ends were cut back, 2 bases at V and 4 bases at J, with 17 bases in the middle. The germline gives CDR1 SEHNR, CDR2 FQNEAQ (reference sequence). The CDR3 DNA sequence: TGTGCCAGCAGCTTAACTGTAGTCCTAGACGGCACCGGGGAGCTGTTTTTT. Amino acid sequence: CASSLTVVLDGTGELFF.

This clonotype was recorded at least ten times. The rearrangement links TRBV2 to TRBJ1-2, with D possibly TRBD1 on 6 matching bases. V was pared by 6 bases and J by 4 bases, with 18 bases between. Germline V lookup: CDR1 SNHLY, CDR2 FYNNEI. The CDR3 totals 15 residues. CDR3 bases: TGTGCCAGCAGCTACGACCTGGACAGCTTCTATGGCTACACCTTC. Encoded protein: CASSYDLDSFYGYTF.

This clonotype was picked up a small number of times. The chain uses TRBV11-1 and TRBJ2-1, with TRBD2 matching 11 bases. Unmatched junction bases numbered 8, after V lost 5 bases and J lost 5 bases. Germline values: CDR1 SGHAT, CDR2 FQDESV (reference sequence). The CDR3 has 16 amino acids. In nucleotides, the CDR3 is TGTGCCAGCAGCCCGGCAGTAGCGGGAGGGAACAATGAGCAGTTCTTC. Translated, it gives CASSPAVAGGNNEQFF.

Concerning this clonotype: This may be a read error, as it is one base from a much larger clone. Here the CDR3 omits its conserved ending phenylalanine or tryptophan, so a read error is the likely source. The chain joins TRBV30 to TRBJ1-1; D is unresolved. The CDR3 length is 11 residues. The germline V gene encodes CDR1 GTSNPN and CDR2 SVGIG (reference sequence). V was pared by 4 bases and J by 1 base, with 4 bases between. The CDR3 DNA reads TGTGCCTGGATGGCGAACACTGAAGCTTTCCTT. This translates into CAWMANTEAFL.

Only a few counts were recorded for this clonotype. The genes are TRBV20-1 and TRBJ1-4; no clear D gene. The CDR3 extends over 12 amino acids. Trimming removed 1 base at V and 0 bases at J, with 0 bases between. Germline CDR1 and CDR2: DFQATT and SNEGSKA (reference sequence). As DNA, the CDR3 is TGCAGTGCTAGAGCAACTAATGAAAAACTGTTTTTT. This sequence encodes CSARATNEKLFF.

CDR3 amino acids: CASSQTSGRPDTQYF. The CDR3 DNA is TGTGCCAGCAGCCAAACTAGCGGGAGACCAGATACGCAGTATTTT. This chain uses TRBV4-2 with TRBJ2-3, with 11 bases lining up with TRBD2. Germline trimming cut 2 bases from V and 4 bases from J; bases unmatched to any gene: 2. Germline values: CDR1 LGHNA, CDR2 YNFKEQ. This CDR3 contains 15 residues.

This clonotype was seen only a few times. The chain has TRBV13 and TRBJ2-1; 10 positions agree with TRBD2. CDR1 is PRHDT, CDR2 FYEKMQ, per germline (reference sequence). The CDR3 is 14 residues long. Unmatched junction bases numbered 3, after V lost 5 bases and J lost 5 bases. The CDR3 loop reads CASSTGTSDNEQFF. In nucleotides, the CDR3 is TGTGCCAGCAGCACCGGGACTAGCGACAATGAGCAGTTCTTC.

This clonotype was observed many times. The rearrangement uses TRBV11-3 and TRBJ2-1; possible D gene TRBD1, 5 bases. This CDR3 spans 14 amino acids. The germline gives CDR1 SGHNT, CDR2 YENEEA. The V end lost 5 bases, the J end lost 2 bases, and 10 bases lay between the germline ends. DNA for the CDR3: TGTGCCAGCAGCGAAGCAGGGACCTACAATGAGCAGTTCTTC. Protein sequence: CASSEAGTYNEQFF.

A few counts support this clonotype. One junction end does not reproduce the germline sequence, and a read error may be involved. The rearrangement uses TRBV6-1 and TRBJ2-5, with D uncertain. Germline V CDR1 and CDR2: MNHNS, SASEGT. The CDR3 contains 16 residues. The CDR3 loop is CASSYYAGTPQKTQYF. CDR3 DNA: TGTGCCAGCAGCTACTACGCCGGTACACCCCAAAAGACCCAGTACTTC.

Worth noting for this clonotype: Its ends do not fully match the called genes, so a read error is possible. The chain links TRBV6-2 or TRBV6-3 to TRBJ2-5; D possibly corresponds to TRBD1 (6 bases). Germline V CDR1 and CDR2: MNHEY, SVGEGT. The CDR3 extends over 20 amino acids. Written as DNA, the CDR3 is TGCACCAGCAGTTACCCAAACGTTGTGGGGGCTCGGATCCACCAAGAGACCCAGTACTTC. Translating gives CTSSYPNVVGARIHQETQYF.

This clonotype was observed at least ten times. V and J are TRBV27 and TRBJ1-2; D not certain. The CDR3 extends over 15 amino acids. CDR1 and CDR2 (germline): MNHEY, SMNVEV (reference sequence). Trimming stripped 1 base from V and 8 bases from J, with 17 bases between. CDR3 region: CASSLFSDGGLGYTF. The CDR3 DNA reads TGTGCCAGCAGTTTATTCAGTGACGGTGGGCTAGGCTACACCTTC.

The chain is built from TRBV6-2 or TRBV6-3 and TRBJ2-1; D not certain. The germline CDR1 and CDR2 sequences are MNHEY and SVGEGT. The V end lost 5 bases, the J end lost 8 bases, and 10 bases lay between the germline ends. CDR3 length: 12 residues. In DNA, the CDR3 is TGTGCCAGCAGTCCTAGGTGGGATGAGCAGTTCTTC. It codes for CASSPRWDEQFF.

The J gene is TRBJ1-2, the V gene TRBV4-1; D gene unclear. CDR3 length equals 15 residues. Germline V gene data show CDR1 as MGHRA and CDR2 as YSYEKL. The V and J ends lost 1 base and 4 bases respectively, with 13 bases between them. CDR3 coding DNA: TGCGCCAGCAGCCAAGGGCAGGAAAGTTTCTATGGCTACACCTTC. Protein sequence: CASSQGQESFYGYTF.

This clonotype has ten or more counts. The chain joins TRBV2 to TRBJ2-1; TRBD2 matches at 11 bases. Germline-derived CDR1 and CDR2 are SNHLY and FYNNEI. This CDR3 spans 15 amino acids. The J segment lost 4 bases and the V segment lost 6 bases, leaving 5 bases of the junction unmatched. The CDR3 sequence: CASSPSSGRYNEQFF. CDR3 coding DNA: TGTGCCAGCAGCCCATCTAGCGGGAGGTACAATGAGCAGTTCTTC.

V usage is TRBV10-3 and J usage is TRBJ2-1; TRBD2 aligns across 13 bases. V shed 7 bases and J 5 bases; nucleotides not matched to a gene: 14. Germline-derived CDR1 and CDR2 are ENHRY and SYGVKD. The length of the CDR3 is 18 residues. The CDR3 DNA reads as TGTGCCATCACCGGAGGGGGACTAGCGGGATTCGGGGACAATGAGCAGTTCTTC. Its protein is CAITGGGLAGFGDNEQFF.

The genes are TRBV19 and TRBJ1-5; D might be TRBD1 (5 bases). CDR1 and CDR2 from the germline V gene are LNHDA and SQIVND (reference sequence). V gave up 7 bases and J gave up 0 bases, with 13 bases separating them. The CDR3 is made up of 15 amino acids. CDR3 bases: TGTGCCAGTACCTGGGGGTGGGATAGCAATCAGCCCCAGCATTTT. Translated, it gives CASTWGWDSNQPQHF.

This clonotype was seen ten or more times. V and J are TRBV5-1 and TRBJ2-2; possible D gene TRBD2, 5 bases. The CDR3 runs to 14 residues. Between the trimmed V and J ends, which lost 2 bases and 5 bases, there was a span of 10 bases. Per the germline V gene, CDR1 is SGHRS and CDR2 is YFSETQ. CDR3 DNA: TGCGCCAGCAGCTTAACACCGGGGACCGGGGAGCTGTTTTTT. Its translation is CASSLTPGTGELFF. The full variable domain, in which reference TRBV5-1 and TRBJ2-2 provide the parts outside the CDR3, is KAGVTQTPRYLIKTRGQQVTLSCSPISGHRSVSWYQQTPGQGLQFLFEYFSETQRNKGNFPGRFSGRQFSNSRSEMNVSTLELGDSALYLCASSLTPGTGELFFGEGSRLTVL.

The J gene is TRBJ1-1, the V gene TRBV5-5; 9 positions match TRBD1. Germline CDR1 reads SGHKS; CDR2 reads YYEKEE (reference sequence). Trimming took 4 bases from V and 8 from J; bases not matched to a gene: 9. This CDR3 contains 14 residues. CDR3 sequence reads: CASSRRDRASEAFF. The CDR3 DNA reads TGTGCCAGCAGCCGCCGGGACAGGGCCTCGGAAGCTTTCTTT.

This clonotype has a count of ten or more. CDR3: CASSLVGIGNTIYF. DNA for the CDR3: TGCGCCAGCAGCTTGGTAGGAATTGGAAACACCATATATTTT. This rearrangement joins TRBV5-1 to TRBJ1-3; D not certain. The CDR3 runs 14 residues. V gave up 0 bases and J gave up 3 bases, with 7 bases separating them. Germline CDR1 is SGHRS and CDR2 is YFSETQ.

This clonotype came up many times. The V call is TRBV2, the J call TRBJ2-3; 10 bases align to TRBD2. With 6 bases clipped from V and 4 bases from J, the junction kept 10 bases outside the gene matches. The CDR3 sequence is 16 residues long. CDR1 and CDR2 (germline): SNHLY, FYNNEI. The CDR3 DNA sequence: TGTGCCAGCAGGAGACTAGCGGGCCTGGGCGCAGATACGCAGTATTTT. It specifies CASRRLAGLGADTQYF.

In its sample, this clonotype was seen many times. The CDR3 DNA follows: TGCAGCGTTGAAGGGCAACCCAACACTGAAGCTTTCTTT. Its protein product is CSVEGQPNTEAFF. The chain uses TRBV29-1 and TRBJ1-1; unclear D gene. Germline V gene lookup returns CDR1 SQVTM and CDR2 ANQGSEA. Trimming took 1 base from V and 2 from J, leaving 8 bases between them. CDR3 length: 13 amino acids.

This clonotype was found many times. The rearrangement links TRBV7-3 to TRBJ2-2; tentative D call: TRBD2 (6 bases). The CDR3 extends over 16 amino acids. V lost 4 bases and J 1 base, leaving 13 bases between the germline ends. Germline loops: CDR1 SGHTA, CDR2 FQGTGA. DNA for the CDR3: TGTGCCAGCAGCTCCCTTGGGGGAGGGAACACCGGGGAGCTGTTTTTT. Residues: CASSSLGGGNTGELFF.

Many counts were recorded for this clonotype. The rearrangement links TRBV5-1 to TRBJ1-6, with D maybe TRBD1 (6 bases). Germline CDR1 and CDR2: SGHRS and YFSETQ. The CDR3 extends over 15 amino acids. The V gene lost 3 bases and the J gene lost 7 bases, with 14 bases spanning the gap. CDR3 coding DNA: TGCGCCAGCAGCTCCATTGACAGGACCAATTCACCCCTCCACTTT. Translating it yields CASSSIDRTNSPLHF. Variable domain in full (rest from reference TRBV5-1 and TRBJ1-6): KAGVTQTPRYLIKTRGQQVTLSCSPISGHRSVSWYQQTPGQGLQFLFEYFSETQRNKGNFPGRFSGRQFSNSRSEMNVSTLELGDSALYLCASSSIDRTNSPLHFGNGTRLTVT.

This clonotype occurred many times. The V call is TRBV10-3, the J call TRBJ1-2; possible D gene TRBD1, 6 bases. This CDR3 spans 14 amino acids. Germline CDR1 and CDR2: ENHRY and SYGVKD. V dropped 7 bases and J dropped 0 bases, with 12 bases sitting between them. CDR3 sequence reads: CAITSTGSNYGYTF. The CDR3 coding sequence is TGTGCCATCACCTCGACAGGTTCTAACTATGGCTACACCTTC.

The table lists this clonotype with a few counts. A read error may be the cause here, since a much bigger clone is one base away. This chain uses TRBV4-2 with TRBJ2-7; no clear D. V lost 5 bases, J lost 8 bases, and 7 bases lay in between. The CDR3 length is 10 residues. Germline-derived CDR1 and CDR2 are LGHNA and YNFKEQ. In nucleotides, the CDR3 is TGTGCCAGCAGCTTTCACAAGCAGTACTTC. Residues: CASSFHKQYF.